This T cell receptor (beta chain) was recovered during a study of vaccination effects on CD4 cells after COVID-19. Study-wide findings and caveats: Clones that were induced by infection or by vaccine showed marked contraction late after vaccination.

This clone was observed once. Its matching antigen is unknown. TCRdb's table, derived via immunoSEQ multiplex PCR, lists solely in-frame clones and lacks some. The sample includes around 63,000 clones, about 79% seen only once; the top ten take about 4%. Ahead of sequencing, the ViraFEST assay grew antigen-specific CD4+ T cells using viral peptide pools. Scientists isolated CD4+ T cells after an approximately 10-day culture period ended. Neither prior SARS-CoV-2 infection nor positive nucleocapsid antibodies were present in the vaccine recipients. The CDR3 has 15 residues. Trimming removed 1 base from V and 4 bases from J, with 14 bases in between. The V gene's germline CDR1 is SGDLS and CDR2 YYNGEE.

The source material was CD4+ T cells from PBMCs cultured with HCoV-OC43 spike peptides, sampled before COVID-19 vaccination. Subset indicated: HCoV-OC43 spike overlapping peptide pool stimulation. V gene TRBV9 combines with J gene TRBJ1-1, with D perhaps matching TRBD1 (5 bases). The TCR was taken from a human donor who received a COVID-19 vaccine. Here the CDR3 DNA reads TGTGCCAGCAGCGTAACGGCTGGGGCAGGCACTGAAGCTTTCTTT. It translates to CASSVTAGAGTEAFF.